The 30 T cell receptor beta chains below all came from one sample that was sequenced in a study of T cell repertoires in cytomegalovirus infection. Their cognate antigens are unknown. TCRdb independently ran MiXCR on the reads; one entry per CDR3 protein. Altogether around 340,000 distinct CDR3 sequences are present, around 29% being singletons, with the ten largest covering approximately 20%. Source: cultured PBMCs, taken from culture after CMV antigen stimulation. Every receptor here comes from a human donor in good health (CMV status not recorded). Some clones in this sample may be carry-over from other donors' samples.

V usage is TRBV7-8 and J usage is TRBJ1-2; TRBD1 matches at 7 bases. The V and J ends lost 5 bases and 4 bases, in that order; junction bases with no gene match: 10. This CDR3 has 15 residues. Germline V gene lookup returns CDR1 SGHVS and CDR2 FQNEAQ. CDR3 nucleotides: TGTGCCAGCAGCGGTCGACAGGGTCTTCCCTATGGCTACACCTTC. Its translation: CASSGRQGLPYGYTF.

The chain joins TRBV20-1 to TRBJ1-1, with no clear D. Germline lookup yields CDR1 DFQATT and CDR2 SNEGSKA (reference sequence). This CDR3 spans 14 amino acids. Trimming stripped 0 bases from V and 0 bases from J, with 8 bases between. CDR3 protein: CSARDPGMNTEAFF. The CDR3 bases are TGCAGTGCTAGAGATCCTGGGATGAACACTGAAGCTTTCTTT.

The chain joins TRBV6-5 to TRBJ1-5; 9 bases line up with TRBD1. Germline CDR1 MNHEY, CDR2 SVGAGI. Trimming took 6 bases from V and 3 from J; bases not matched to a gene: 6. The CDR3 covers 15 residues. CDR3 region: CASSRGQGANQPQHF. The CDR3 nucleotides are TGTGCCAGCAGCCGGGGACAGGGCGCCAATCAGCCCCAGCATTTT.

The chain employs TRBV5-1 and TRBJ1-1; 7 bases align to TRBD1. Germline CDR1 reads SGHRS; CDR2 reads YFSETQ. The length of the CDR3 is 16 residues. V shed 0 bases and J 1 base; nucleotides not matched to a gene: 6. The CDR3 DNA is TGCGCCAGCAGCTTGGCCAGGGGGGCGAGGAACACTGAAGCTTTCTTT. It yields the protein CASSLARGARNTEAFF.

The chain couples TRBV7-9 to TRBJ2-1; possibly TRBD1 or TRBD2 for D (5 bases each). The V gene lost 5 bases and the J gene lost 0 bases, with 14 bases spanning the gap. The CDR3 contains 16 residues. Germline V CDR1 and CDR2: SEHNR, FQNEAQ (reference sequence). In nucleotides, the CDR3 is TGTGCCAGCAGCCCCGAGCGGACAAGCTCCTACAATGAGCAGTTCTTC. Amino acid sequence: CASSPERTSSYNEQFF. The full variable domain, completed using reference TRBV7-9 and TRBJ2-1, is DTGVSQNPRHKITKRGQNVTFRCDPISEHNRLYWYRQTLGQGPEFLTYFQNEAQLEKSRLLSDRFSAERPKGSFSTLEIQRTEQGDSAMYLCASSPERTSSYNEQFFGPGTRLTVL.

This clonotype came up once. V is TRBV5-8 and J is TRBJ1-5, with D possibly TRBD1 on 5 matching bases. CDR3 length: 13 amino acids. Germline assignment: CDR1 SGHTS and CDR2 YDEGEE. Deletions cut 1 base from V and 8 bases from J, with 10 bases between. CDR3 nucleotide sequence: TGTGCCAGCAGCTTGTTGCGGGGGAAGCCCCAGCATTTT. Its protein product is CASSLLRGKPQHF.

This clonotype has just a few counts. The rearrangement uses TRBV7-2 and TRBJ1-4; 8 bases agree with TRBD1. V was pared by 5 bases and J by 8 bases, with 13 bases of the junction left unmatched. In germline, CDR1 is SGHTA, CDR2 FQGNSA. The CDR3 contains 16 residues. The DNA of the CDR3 is TGTGCCAGCAGCCTAGTTCCCCCCAGGGGGCGAGAAAAACTGTTTTTT. It translates to CASSLVPPRGREKLFF.

The rearrangement uses TRBV27 and TRBJ1-1; 8 bases fit TRBD1. The germline V gene has CDR1 MNHEY and CDR2 SMNVEV (reference sequence). The CDR3 contains 15 residues. J lost 1 base, V lost 4 bases, and 5 bases had no gene match. The CDR3 nucleotides are TGTGCCAGCAGTTACGGACAGGGACCGAACACTGAAGCTTTCTTT. Its protein is CASSYGQGPNTEAFF.

On this clonotype: Given a much more abundant clone one base away, this may be a read error. The chain couples TRBV27 to TRBJ2-2; D is tentatively TRBD1 or TRBD2 (6 bases each). The germline CDR1 and CDR2 sequences are MNHEY and SMNVEV (reference sequence). The CDR3 is made up of 13 amino acids. Trimming took 3 bases from V and 15 from J, leaving 17 bases between them. Here the CDR3 DNA reads TGTGCCAGCAGTTTCCGGGGGCCGGCAAGGGTGTTTTTT. This codes for CASSFRGPARVFF.

This clonotype was detected only a few times. Its ends do not fully match the called genes, so a read error is possible. J is TRBJ1-6 and V is TRBV20-1; the match to TRBD1 covers 7 bases. This CDR3 region has 14 residues. Germline-derived CDR1 and CDR2 are DFQATT and SNEGSKA (reference sequence). Here the CDR3 reads CSARGGRYNSPLHF. In DNA form, the CDR3 reads TGCAGTGCCAGAGGGGGCCGCTATAATTCACCCCTCCACTTT.

The rearrangement links TRBV6-2 or TRBV6-3 to TRBJ1-2; no firm D call. Germline-derived CDR1 and CDR2 are MNHEY and SVGEGT. The CDR3 consists of 13 residues. The V and J ends lost 6 bases and 2 bases respectively, with 10 bases between them. CDR3 amino acids: CASSRLENYGYTF. The CDR3 DNA is TGTGCCAGCAGCCGGCTAGAGAACTATGGCTACACCTTC.

This clonotype was seen more than once but under ten times. The chain uses TRBV2 and TRBJ1-6; a weak D match, TRBD1 (5 bases). This CDR3 is built from 13 residues. V lost 8 bases and J 7 bases, leaving 12 bases between the germline ends. Germline V gene sequence: CDR1 SNHLY, CDR2 FYNNEI. The CDR3 region is CASGRDVNSPLHF. The CDR3 region has the DNA TGTGCCAGCGGTCGGGACGTAAATTCACCCCTCCACTTT.

The genes are TRBV5-4 and TRBJ1-1; a weak D match, TRBD1 (5 bases). Germline assignment: CDR1 SGHNT and CDR2 YYREEE (reference sequence). With 3 bases removed from V and 4 bases from J, the gap between germline ends came to 10 bases. The CDR3 loop spans 13 amino acids. CDR3 protein: CASSWGDFTEAFF. The DNA of the CDR3 is TGTGCCAGCAGCTGGGGGGACTTCACTGAAGCTTTCTTT.

This clonotype showed up many times. This rearrangement joins TRBV7-6 to TRBJ2-7; perhaps D is TRBD1 or TRBD2 (5 bases each). The CDR3 is 14 residues long. Germline V lookup: CDR1 SGHVS, CDR2 FNYEAQ. V gave up 0 bases and J gave up 2 bases, with 8 bases separating them. The CDR3 region is CASSLAGDTYEQYF. CDR3 bases: TGTGCCAGCAGCTTAGCGGGGGATACCTACGAGCAGTACTTC.

This clonotype was seen more than once but under ten times. J is TRBJ1-4 and V is TRBV28; 10 nucleotides align to TRBD1. Per the germline V gene, CDR1 is MDHEN and CDR2 is SYDVKM. The CDR3 runs 15 residues. V shed 8 bases and J 0 bases; nucleotides not matched to a gene: 3. CDR3 region: CASRGTGATNEKLFF. The CDR3 DNA sequence: TGTGCCAGCCGGGGGACAGGGGCAACTAATGAAAAACTGTTTTTT.

This clonotype was seen a few times. This chain uses TRBV25-1 with TRBJ1-1; D uncertain. CDR3 size: 13 residues. Germline V CDR1 and CDR2: MGHDK, SYGVNS. Deletions cut 7 bases from V and 1 base from J, with 10 bases between. CDR3 in DNA: TGTGCCAGCAAAGAACAGAAGAACACTGAAGCTTTCTTT. This gives the protein CASKEQKNTEAFF.

This clonotype was seen only a few times. This sequence joins TRBV19 and TRBJ2-1, with D hard to call. CDR1 LNHDA and CDR2 SQIVND come from the germline V gene (reference sequence). The CDR3 is 16 residues long. The germline V and J ends were trimmed by 0 bases and 4 bases, with 13 bases remaining between them. The CDR3 sequence: CASSIETRSPYNEQFF. CDR3 in DNA: TGTGCCAGTAGTATAGAAACGCGGAGCCCATACAATGAGCAGTTCTTC.

Regarding this clonotype: At one boundary the junction diverges from the germline segment, which might be a read error. This rearrangement joins TRBV12-3 or TRBV12-4 to TRBJ1-5; perhaps TRBD1 as D (5 bases). This CDR3 has 15 residues. The DNA of the CDR3 is TGTGCCAGCAGTTTGAGTAGTGACAGCAACCAGCCCCAGCATTTT. Amino acids: CASSLSSDSNQPQHF.

This clonotype was seen ten or more times. The genes are TRBV6-2 or TRBV6-3 and TRBJ1-5; 11 positions agree with TRBD1. Germline CDR1 MNHEY, CDR2 SVGEGT. The CDR3 length is 14 residues. Germline trimming cut 6 bases from V and 6 bases from J; bases unmatched to any gene: 4. CDR3 coding DNA: TGTGCCAGCAGCCACGGGACAGGGGGTCAGCCCCAGCATTTT. This translates into CASSHGTGGQPQHF.

This chain uses TRBV27 with TRBJ1-1; D uncertain. CDR3 length: 13 residues. CDR1 is MNHEY and CDR2 is SMNVEV in the germline V gene (reference sequence). With 3 bases removed from V and 0 bases from J, the gap between germline ends came to 5 bases. CDR3 bases: TGTGCCAGCAGTTTCCGTCTGAACACTGAAGCTTTCTTT. Protein: CASSFRLNTEAFF.

This chain joins TRBV12-3 or TRBV12-4 and TRBJ2-3; no clear D. V was cut by 3 bases and J by 3 bases, with 16 bases left in between. The CDR3 runs 16 residues. CDR3 amino acids: CASSLLGESSTDTQYF. CDR3 in DNA: TGTGCCAGCAGTTTGCTGGGCGAAAGTTCTACAGATACGCAGTATTTT.

The rearrangement uses TRBV11-2 and TRBJ2-3; D possibly corresponds to TRBD2 (6 bases). Germline CDR1 reads SGHAT; CDR2 reads FQNNGV. The CDR3 is made up of 15 amino acids. V gave up 5 bases and J gave up 0 bases, with 12 bases separating them. CDR3 DNA: TGTGCCAGCAGCCCCGATGGGACTAGCACAGATACGCAGTATTTT. Its translation is CASSPDGTSTDTQYF.

V gene TRBV12-3 or TRBV12-4 combines with J gene TRBJ1-2; D is ambiguous. The CDR3 is 13 amino acids. Trimming took off 6 bases at V and 8 bases at J, with 16 bases between the two ends. The CDR3 spells CASSPTQLGGYTF. In DNA form, the CDR3 reads TGTGCCAGCAGCCCCACGCAGCTCGGGGGCTACACCTTC.

The genes are TRBV20-1 and TRBJ1-1; 9 positions agree with TRBD1. In germline, CDR1 is DFQATT, CDR2 SNEGSKA (reference sequence). The V segment lost 5 bases and the J segment 6 bases; nucleotides outside the gene matches: 10. This CDR3 has 14 residues. The CDR3 nucleotides are TGCAGTGCTCCTGGACAGGGGAGGGTCGCTGAAGCTTTCTTT. Encoded protein: CSAPGQGRVAEAFF.

This chain connects TRBV5-1 to TRBJ1-1; TRBD1 agrees at 7 bases. The CDR3 sequence is 13 residues long. CDR1 and CDR2 (germline): SGHRS, YFSETQ. The J segment lost 7 bases and the V segment lost 4 bases, leaving 7 bases of the junction unmatched. The CDR3 protein is CASSLNDRVEAFF. In nucleotides, the CDR3 is TGCGCCAGCAGCCTAAACGACAGGGTTGAAGCTTTCTTT.

This clonotype was counted at least ten times. The rearrangement uses TRBV7-9 and TRBJ2-2, with TRBD1 as a possible D gene (6 bases). Between the trimmed V and J ends, which lost 5 bases and 0 bases, there was a span of 10 bases. The CDR3 covers 15 residues. Germline-derived CDR1 and CDR2 are SEHNR and FQNEAQ (reference sequence). CDR3: CASSPQGSNTGELFF. The CDR3 bases are TGTGCCAGCAGCCCACAGGGTTCGAACACCGGGGAGCTGTTTTTT.

V and J are TRBV19 and TRBJ2-3; D unresolved. Per germline, CDR1 LNHDA and CDR2 SQIVND (reference sequence). Trimming removed 3 bases at V and 0 bases at J, with 16 bases between. The CDR3 is made up of 17 amino acids. CDR3 bases: TGTGCCAGTAGTATCCGAAGCCGCCTGAGGAGCACAGATACGCAGTATTTT. It codes for CASSIRSRLRSTDTQYF.

This clonotype was counted only a few times. The chain couples TRBV19 to TRBJ1-5, with 9 bases aligning to TRBD1. V was clipped by 5 bases and J by 2 bases; unmatched bases: 7. The length of the CDR3 is 16 residues. Germline loops: CDR1 LNHDA, CDR2 SQIVND (reference sequence). Written as DNA, the CDR3 is TGTGCCAGTAGTCCTCAGGACAGGGGCCGCAATCAGCCCCAGCATTTT. Translating gives CASSPQDRGRNQPQHF. The entire variable domain, with the rest obtained from reference TRBV19 and TRBJ1-5, is as follows: DGGITQSPKYLFRKEGQNVTLSCEQNLNHDAMYWYRQDPGQGLRLIYYSQIVNDFQKGDIAEGYSVSREKKESFPLTVTSAQKNPTAFYLCASSPQDRGRNQPQHFGDGTRLSIL.

There are a few counts of this clonotype. This chain connects TRBV25-1 to TRBJ1-5; a possible D gene is TRBD1 (5 bases). Trimming stripped 2 bases from V and 0 bases from J, with 8 bases between. CDR1 is MGHDK and CDR2 is SYGVNS in the germline V gene. This CDR3 is built from 15 residues. Here the CDR3 DNA reads TGTGCCAGCAGTGAAAAAGGGGATAGCAATCAGCCCCAGCATTTT. It codes for CASSEKGDSNQPQHF.

This clonotype was recorded at least ten times. The chain employs TRBV6-5 and TRBJ2-1; 7 nucleotides agree with TRBD2. Per germline, CDR1 MNHEY and CDR2 SVGAGI. The CDR3 sequence is 15 residues long. The V and J ends lost 1 base and 7 bases, in that order; junction bases with no gene match: 7. This CDR3 reads CASSYLSGNRNEQFF. The CDR3 DNA is TGTGCCAGCAGTTACTTAAGCGGGAATCGGAATGAGCAGTTCTTC.